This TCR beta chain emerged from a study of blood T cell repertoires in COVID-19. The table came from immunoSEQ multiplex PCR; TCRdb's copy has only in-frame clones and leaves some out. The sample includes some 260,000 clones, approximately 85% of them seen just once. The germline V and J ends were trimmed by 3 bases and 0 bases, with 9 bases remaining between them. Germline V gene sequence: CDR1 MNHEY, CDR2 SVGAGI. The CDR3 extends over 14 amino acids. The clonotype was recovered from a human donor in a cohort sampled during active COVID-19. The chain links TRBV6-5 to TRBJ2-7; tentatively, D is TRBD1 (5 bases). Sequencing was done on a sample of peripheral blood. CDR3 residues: CASSYDRNSYEQYF. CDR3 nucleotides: TGTGCCAGCAGTTATGACAGAAACTCCTACGAGCAGTACTTC.